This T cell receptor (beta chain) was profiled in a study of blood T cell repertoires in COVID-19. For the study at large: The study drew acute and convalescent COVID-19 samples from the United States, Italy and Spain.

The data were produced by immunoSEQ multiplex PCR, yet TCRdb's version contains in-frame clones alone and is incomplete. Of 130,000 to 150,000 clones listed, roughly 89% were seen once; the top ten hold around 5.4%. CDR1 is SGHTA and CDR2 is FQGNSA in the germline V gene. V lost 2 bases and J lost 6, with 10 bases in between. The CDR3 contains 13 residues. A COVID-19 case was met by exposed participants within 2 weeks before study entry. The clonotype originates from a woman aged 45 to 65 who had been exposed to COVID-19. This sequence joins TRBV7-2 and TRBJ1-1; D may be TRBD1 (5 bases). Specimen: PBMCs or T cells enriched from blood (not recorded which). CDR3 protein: CASSLFRASEAFF. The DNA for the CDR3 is TGTGCCAGCAGCTTATTCAGGGCCTCTGAAGCTTTCTTT. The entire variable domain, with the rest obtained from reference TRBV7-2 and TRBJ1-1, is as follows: GAGVSQSPSNKVTEKGKDVELRCDPISGHTALYWYRQSLGQGLEFLIYFQGNSAPDKSGLPSDRFSAERTGGSVSTLTIQRTQQEDSAVYLCASSLFRASEAFFGQGTRLTVV.